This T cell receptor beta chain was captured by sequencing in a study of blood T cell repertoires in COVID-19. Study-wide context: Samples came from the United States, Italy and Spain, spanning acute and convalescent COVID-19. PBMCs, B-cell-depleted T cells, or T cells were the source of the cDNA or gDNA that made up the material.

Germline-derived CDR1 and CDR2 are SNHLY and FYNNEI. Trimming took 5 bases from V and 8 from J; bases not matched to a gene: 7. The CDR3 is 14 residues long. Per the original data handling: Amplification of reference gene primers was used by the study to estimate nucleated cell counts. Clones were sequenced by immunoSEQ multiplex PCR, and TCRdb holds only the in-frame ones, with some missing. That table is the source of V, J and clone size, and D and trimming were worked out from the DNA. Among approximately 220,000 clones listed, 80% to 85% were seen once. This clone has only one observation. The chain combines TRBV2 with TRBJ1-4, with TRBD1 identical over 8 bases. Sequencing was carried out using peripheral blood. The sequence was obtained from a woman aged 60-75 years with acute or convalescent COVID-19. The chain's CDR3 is CASSLQGAYEKLFF. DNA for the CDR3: TGTGCCAGCAGTTTGCAGGGGGCCTACGAAAAACTGTTTTTT.